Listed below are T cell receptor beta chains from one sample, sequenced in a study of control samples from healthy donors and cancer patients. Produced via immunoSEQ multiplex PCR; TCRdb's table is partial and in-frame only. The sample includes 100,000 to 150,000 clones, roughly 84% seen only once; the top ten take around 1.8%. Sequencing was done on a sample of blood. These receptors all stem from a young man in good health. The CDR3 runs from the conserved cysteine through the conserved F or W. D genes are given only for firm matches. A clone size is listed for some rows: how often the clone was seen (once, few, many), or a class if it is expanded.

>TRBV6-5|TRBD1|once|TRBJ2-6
TGTGCCAGGGGAACAGGGGACTCTGGGGCCAACGTCCTGACTTTC
CARGTGDSGANVLTF
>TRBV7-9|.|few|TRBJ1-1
TGTGCCAGCAGCTTAAGGGGCCCTGGGAACACTGAAGCTTTCTTT
CASSLRGPGNTEAFF
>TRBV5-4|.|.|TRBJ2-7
TGTGCCAGCAGCAAGACGCGGGACAGCACCTACGAGCAGTACTTC
CASSKTRDSTYEQYF
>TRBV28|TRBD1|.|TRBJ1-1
TGTGCCAGCAGTACCTCGGGACAGGGGGGGTCCACTGAAGCTTTCTTT
CASSTSGQGGSTEAFF
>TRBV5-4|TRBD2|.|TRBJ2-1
TGTGCCAGCAGCTTGGTGGCGACTAGCGTCCACAATGAGCAGTTCTTC
CASSLVATSVHNEQFF
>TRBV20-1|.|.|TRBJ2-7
TGCAGTGCTAGAGATCCCCTTTTGCAGTACTTC
CSARDPLLQYF
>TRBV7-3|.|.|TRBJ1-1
TGTGCCAGCAGCCCCGGTGGTGGTGAAGCTTTCTTT
CASSPGGGEAFF
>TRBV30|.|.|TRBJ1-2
TGTGCCTGGAGCTCCGGGGCTAACTATGGCTACACCTTC
CAWSSGANYGYTF
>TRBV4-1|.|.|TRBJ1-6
TGCGCCAGCAGCCAAGAATACCGGATTTCACCCCTCCACTTT
CASSQEYRISPLHF
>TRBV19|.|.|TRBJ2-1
TGTGCCAGTACCCCGCGGGGTCCCCCGGGGAATGAGCAGTTCTTC
CASTPRGPPGNEQFF
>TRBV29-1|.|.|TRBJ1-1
TGCAGCGAGCGGACCGCGTCTAACACTGAAGCTTTCTTT
CSERTASNTEAFF
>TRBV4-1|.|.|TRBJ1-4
TGCGCCAGCAGCCAAGATTCAGCAACTAATGAAAAACTGTTTTTT
CASSQDSATNEKLFF
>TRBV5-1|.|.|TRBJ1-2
TGCGCCAGCAGCTTGGCCCAAGGGGATTATGGCTACACCTTC
CASSLAQGDYGYTF
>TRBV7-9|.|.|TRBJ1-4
TGTGCCAGCAGCTTACCGAAGCAAATCCAAGAGAATGAAAAACTGTTTTTT
CASSLPKQIQENEKLFF
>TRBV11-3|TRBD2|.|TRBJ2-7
TGTGCCAGCAGCCATAGCGGGAGCCACGAGCAGTACTTC
CASSHSGSHEQYF
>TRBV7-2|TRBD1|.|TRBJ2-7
TGTGCCAGCAGCCCGGGGACAGGGTCTCCCTACGAGCAGTACTTC
CASSPGTGSPYEQYF
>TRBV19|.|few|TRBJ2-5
TGTGCCAGTACCCCTCGAGAGACCCAGTACTTC
CASTPRETQYF
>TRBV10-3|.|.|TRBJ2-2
TGTGCCATCAGTAGCGGAGGGGCGCGGAACACCGGGGAGCTGTTTTTT
CAISSGGARNTGELFF